This T cell receptor beta chain stems from a study of T cell responses to AZD1222 COVID-19 vaccine. Study results and caveats: Samples come after the peak T cell response, not at day 14.

CDR1 and CDR2 from the germline V gene are SGHVS and FNYEAQ. Trimming took off 5 bases at V and 6 bases at J, with 14 bases between the two ends. This CDR3 region has 14 residues. As for this clone: Antigen unknown.

Produced via immunoSEQ multiplex PCR; TCRdb's table is partial and in-frame only. The repertoire holds approximately 100,000 clones, with 85% to 90% as singletons. The clonotype originates from an adult who received the AZD1222 COVID-19 vaccine. This chain uses TRBV7-6 with TRBJ2-1; possible D gene TRBD1, 6 bases. The sample here was peripheral blood, taken 28 days after the second AZD1222 dose. The CDR3 loop reads CASSQNRAGNEQFF. CDR3 nucleotides: TGTGCCAGCAGCCAGAACAGGGCTGGCAATGAGCAGTTCTTC.